The 15 T cell receptor beta chains listed next were all sequenced from one sample in a study of T cells expressing NK-cell markers. TCRdb derives one entry per CDR3 protein from the 5' RACE reads, leaving out DNA. In total, the table holds about 390,000 distinct CDR3 sequences. Sequenced material: blood T cells: a sorted CD56 or NKG2C T cell subset, CD4+ or CD8+ T cells, or bulk PBMC T cells (not recorded which). Receptor source: a woman aged 45-65 years in good health.

V usage is TRBV5-1 and J usage is TRBJ1-5; lacking DNA, the TRBD1 call made by TCRdb goes unchecked. The CDR3 loop spans 14 amino acids. The germline gives CDR1 SGHRS, CDR2 YFSETQ. This CDR3 is CASSFSGQDQPQHF.

The V call is TRBV18, the J call TRBJ2-7. The CDR3 is 16 amino acids. The germline gives CDR1 KGHSH, CDR2 LQKENI. The CDR3 region is CASSPLGGKSTHEQYF.

The rearrangement uses TRBV29-1 and TRBJ2-3. CDR1 is SQVTM and CDR2 is ANQGSEA in the germline V gene. The CDR3 runs 13 residues. The CDR3 spells CSGRQAYTDTQYF.

The rearrangement links TRBV5-1 to TRBJ2-2. The CDR3 is 15 amino acids. Per the germline V gene, CDR1 is SGHRS and CDR2 is YFSETQ. CDR3 sequence reads: CASSFPESNTGELFF.

This rearrangement joins TRBV4-1 to TRBJ2-5; TCRdb calls TRBD2, which cannot be checked without DNA. Germline lookup yields CDR1 MGHRA and CDR2 YSYEKL. The CDR3 is 16 residues long. The CDR3 reads CASSQGERSAGETQYF.

The chain employs TRBV28 and TRBJ1-1; without DNA, the TCRdb call of TRBD1 cannot be checked. Germline CDR1 and CDR2: MDHEN and SYDVKM. The CDR3 sequence is 15 residues long. CDR3 in amino acids: CASSFIGGDGSEAFF.

The chain is built from TRBV3-1 and TRBJ2-3; absent DNA, TCRdb's TRBD2 call cannot be checked. The CDR3 length is 15 residues. CDR1 and CDR2 from the germline V gene are LGHDT and YNNKEL (reference sequence). The CDR3 loop is CASSQASGSTDTQYF.

The gene calls are TRBV29-1 and TRBJ1-1. CDR1 and CDR2 from the germline V gene are SQVTM and ANQGSEA. The CDR3 is made up of 13 amino acids. The CDR3 sequence is CSVVRGSDTEAFF.

The V gene is TRBV3-1, the J gene TRBJ1-1; TCRdb reports TRBD1, a call that lacks DNA to check it against. The germline V gene has CDR1 LGHDT and CDR2 YNNKEL (reference sequence). This CDR3 is 15 amino acids long. The CDR3: CASSQDPWRFTEAFF.

The chain recombines TRBV11-2 with TRBJ1-6. The CDR3 extends over 15 amino acids. CDR1 SGHAT and CDR2 FQNNGV come from the germline V gene. The CDR3 reads CASSPTDAYNSPLHF.

The V gene is TRBV5-1, the J gene TRBJ2-6; TCRdb indicates TRBD1, and absent DNA this call remains unverified. Germline V gene lookup returns CDR1 SGHRS and CDR2 YFSETQ. The CDR3 runs 16 residues. The CDR3 is CASSGTGFSGANVLTF.

The chain is built from TRBV20-1 and TRBJ2-1; TCRdb reports TRBD1, a call that lacks DNA to check it against. Germline V gene lookup returns CDR1 DFQATT and CDR2 SNEGSKA (reference sequence). There are 11 residues in the CDR3. CDR3 in amino acids: CSASPLGTQFF.

The chain carries TRBV5-6 and TRBJ1-1. CDR1 and CDR2 from the germline V gene are SGHDT and YYEEEE. This CDR3 is built from 14 residues. The chain's CDR3 is CASSLTEPNTEAFF.

The chain links TRBV6-1 to TRBJ2-7. Germline V CDR1 and CDR2: MNHNS, SASEGT. This CDR3 contains 12 residues. CDR3 amino acids: CASSPEPYEQYF.

The chain is built from TRBV3-1 and TRBJ1-2. CDR1 and CDR2 from the germline V gene are LGHDT and YNNKEL (reference sequence). The CDR3 has 16 amino acids. CDR3 sequence: CASSQGGNGANYGYTF.